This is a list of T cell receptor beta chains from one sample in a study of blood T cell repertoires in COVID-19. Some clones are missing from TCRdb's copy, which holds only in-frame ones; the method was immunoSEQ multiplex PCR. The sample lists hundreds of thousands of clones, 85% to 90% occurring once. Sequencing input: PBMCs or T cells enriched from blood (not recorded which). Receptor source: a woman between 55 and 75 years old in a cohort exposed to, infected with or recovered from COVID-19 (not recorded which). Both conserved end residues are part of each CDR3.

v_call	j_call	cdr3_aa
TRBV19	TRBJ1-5	CASSIQGEQPQHF
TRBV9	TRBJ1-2	CASSPFRGGTGYTF
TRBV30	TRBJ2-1	CAGRYPSSYNEQFF
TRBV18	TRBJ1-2	CASSPGQGTGGYTF
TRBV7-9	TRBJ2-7	CASRPPYSGYEQYF
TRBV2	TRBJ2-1	CASKLAGGRENEQFF
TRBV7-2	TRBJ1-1	CASSMDRHTEAFF
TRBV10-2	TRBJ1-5	CASRQDPGPQHF
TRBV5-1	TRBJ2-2	CASSWGGAPGAGELFF
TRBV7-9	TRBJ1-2	CASSLNRGQGKDGYTF
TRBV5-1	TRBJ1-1	CASSIGTAYQEGTEAFF
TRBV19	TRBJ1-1	CASSSDRGLKAFF
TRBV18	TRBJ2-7	CASSPREDYEQYF
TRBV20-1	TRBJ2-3	CSASDAGTDTQYF
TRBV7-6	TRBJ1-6	CASSLGTGNSPLHF
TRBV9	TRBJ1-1	CASSVDAGKANTEAFF
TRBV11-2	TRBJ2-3	CASSLGVVGRTDTQYF
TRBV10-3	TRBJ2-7	CAIRSGTGVGEQYF
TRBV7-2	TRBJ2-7	CASSFDRGLYEQYF
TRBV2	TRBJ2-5	CASSSNQGAQETQYF
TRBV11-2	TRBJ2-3	CASSLWGADTQYF
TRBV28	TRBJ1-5	CASSGTGTGPQPQHF
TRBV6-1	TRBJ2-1	CASSELGGTANEQFF
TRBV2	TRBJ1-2	CASSGQLGNYGYTF
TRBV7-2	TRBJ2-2	CASSLKIGQINTGELFF
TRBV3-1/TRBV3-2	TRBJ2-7	CASSPSGTGRREQYF
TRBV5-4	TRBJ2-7	CASSSRGGGSYEQYF
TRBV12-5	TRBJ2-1	CASGLVKDGRAVNEQFF
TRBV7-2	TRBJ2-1	CASSLGSQTWGEQFF
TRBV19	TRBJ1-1	CASTPTGGTEAFF
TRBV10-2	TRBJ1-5	CASTGQDYSNQPQHF
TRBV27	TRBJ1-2	CASSPLPRAGGYTF
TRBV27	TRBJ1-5	CASSFRSNQPQHF
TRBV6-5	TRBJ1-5	CASSHSGGTQPQHF
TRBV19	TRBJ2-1	CASSPIAGGINNEQFF
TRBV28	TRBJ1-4	CASSLWSGMINEKLFF
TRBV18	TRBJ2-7	CASSPYPPSGTYEQYF
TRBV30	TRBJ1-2	CAWARDRGEAGYTF
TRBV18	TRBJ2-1	CASSPGTSVNNEQFF
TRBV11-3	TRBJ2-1	CASSLKGATYNEQFF
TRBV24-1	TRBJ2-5	CATSVRESLQETQYF
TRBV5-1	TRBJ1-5	CASSNSGQRNQPQHF
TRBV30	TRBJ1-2	CAWSVRGMPGYTF
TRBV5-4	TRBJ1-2	CASSFGQSIYGYTF
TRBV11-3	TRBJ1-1	CASSLQDGQATEAFF
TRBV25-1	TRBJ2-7	CASSVSSGTYEQYF
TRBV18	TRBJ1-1	CASSPQGANTEAFF
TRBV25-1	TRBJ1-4	CASSDLGTPQGKLFF
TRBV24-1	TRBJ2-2	CATSDAAGVTGELFF
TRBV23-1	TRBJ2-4	CASSQQQKVKNIQYF
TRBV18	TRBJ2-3	CASSPLPGLASDTQYF
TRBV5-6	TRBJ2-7	CASSEVGRGSGEQYF